Reported below is one T cell receptor beta chain. This record comes from a study of blood T cell repertoires in COVID-19. Study at large: Samples representing acute and convalescent COVID-19 were sourced from the United States, Italy and Spain. T cells, B-cell-depleted T cells, or PBMCs supplied cDNA or gDNA.

Original processing notes: It was from reference gene primer amplification that nucleated cell counts were estimated. The repertoire was sequenced with immunoSEQ multiplex PCR; TCRdb's copy has only in-frame clones and lacks some. V and J calls and clone size are given by that table; D and trimming were obtained from the DNA. The sample has roughly 250,000 clones; under 90% are singletons. CDR1 and CDR2 (germline): SNHLY, FYNNEI. This CDR3 is built from 14 residues. Unmatched junction bases numbered 7, after V lost 3 bases and J lost 9 bases. This clonotype was obtained from an older woman with active or convalescent COVID-19. This sequence joins TRBV2 and TRBJ2-1; TRBD1 aligns across 8 bases. What was sequenced was peripheral blood. CDR3 sequence (DNA): TGTGCCAGCAGTGAGTACAGGGGGTATGGTGAGCAGTTCTTC. Protein product: CASSEYRGYGEQFF.